Following are 20 T cell receptor beta chains from one sample sequenced in a study of T-cell reconstitution after alpha-beta-depleted transplantation in children. Unique molecular identifiers were incorporated during preparation of the TCRbeta library. TCRdb redid the calling of the PCR reads with MiXCR, one entry per CDR3 protein. The sample holds 260,000 or so distinct CDR3 sequences, about 11% seen once. The input for sequencing was PBMCs from the stem cell graft donor, taken from the stem cell graft. These receptors came from a human donor who donated a stem cell graft to a child with acute lymphoblastic leukemia.

This clonotype has ten or more counts. The rearrangement links TRBV12-3 or TRBV12-4 to TRBJ2-3; D is unresolved. CDR3 length: 12 amino acids. V shed 0 bases and J shed 5 bases, with 3 bases lying between them. CDR3: CASSLAGDTQYF. CDR3 coding DNA: TGTGCCAGCAGTTTAGCCGGAGATACGCAGTATTTT.

This clonotype was recorded many times. Here the CDR3 reads CASSLDSTVEQYF. In DNA form, the CDR3 reads TGCGCCAGCAGCTTGGACAGCACTGTCGAGCAGTACTTC. The chain links TRBV5-1 to TRBJ2-7; D uncertain. V dropped 0 bases and J dropped 6 bases, with 10 bases sitting between them. Germline loops: CDR1 SGHRS, CDR2 YFSETQ. CDR3 size: 13 residues.

This clonotype has at least ten counts. This chain uses TRBV11-2 with TRBJ2-4, with 13 bases matching TRBD2. Germline V lookup: CDR1 SGHAT, CDR2 FQNNGV. V shed 7 bases and J 2 bases; nucleotides not matched to a gene: 14. The CDR3 runs to 19 residues. CDR3 region: CASTLGLAGVGGTKNIQYF. The CDR3 region has the DNA TGTGCCAGCACTTTAGGACTAGCGGGGGTGGGTGGGACCAAAAACATTCAGTACTTC.

At least ten counts were recorded for this clonotype. This chain connects TRBV20-1 to TRBJ1-1, with unresolved D. CDR1 DFQATT and CDR2 SNEGSKA come from the germline V gene (reference sequence). This CDR3 has 14 residues. V was trimmed by 1 base and J by 0 bases, leaving 9 bases between them. CDR3 residues: CSARAWQMNTEAFF. CDR3 sequence (DNA): TGCAGTGCTAGAGCGTGGCAGATGAACACTGAAGCTTTCTTT.

This clonotype was recorded many times. The rearrangement uses TRBV24-1 and TRBJ2-3; 12 bases are shared with TRBD1. V shed 5 bases, J shed 5 bases, and the junction held 7 bases outside the gene matches. CDR3 length: 16 amino acids. Per the germline V gene, CDR1 is KGHDR and CDR2 is SFDVKD. Written as DNA, the CDR3 is TGTGCCACCAGTGTTCCGGGACAGGGGGCTCAAGATACGCAGTATTTT. Encoded protein: CATSVPGQGAQDTQYF.

At least ten counts were recorded for this clonotype. The chain employs TRBV7-9 and TRBJ2-7, with D perhaps TRBD2 (7 bases). V shed 3 bases and J shed 1 base, with 13 bases lying between them. This CDR3 is 15 amino acids long. Per germline, CDR1 SEHNR and CDR2 FQNEAQ (reference sequence). CDR3 amino acids: CASSLTQGLSYEQYF. CDR3 in DNA: TGTGCCAGCAGCTTGACACAGGGACTATCCTACGAGCAGTACTTC.

This chain links TRBV11-2 with TRBJ2-3; 11 nucleotides agree with TRBD2. The junction had 4 bases not matched to a gene; V was cut back by 5 bases and J by 6 bases. The CDR3 consists of 14 residues. Germline V lookup: CDR1 SGHAT, CDR2 FQNNGV. The CDR3, as DNA: TGTGCCAGCAGCCTAACTAGCGGGAGTGATACGCAGTATTTT. Its protein is CASSLTSGSDTQYF.

This clonotype was recorded many times. The rearrangement joins TRBV7-9 to TRBJ2-2; 7 nucleotides line up with TRBD1. Germline V gene sequence: CDR1 SEHNR, CDR2 FQNEAQ (reference sequence). V was pared by 5 bases and J by 0 bases, with 3 bases of the junction left unmatched. This CDR3 has 15 amino acids. The chain's CDR3 is CASSHGTANTGELFF. Here the CDR3 DNA reads TGTGCCAGCAGCCACGGGACAGCGAACACCGGGGAGCTGTTTTTT. The full variable domain, in which reference TRBV7-9 and TRBJ2-2 provide the parts outside the CDR3, is DTGVSQNPRHKITKRGQNVTFRCDPISEHNRLYWYRQTLGQGPEFLTYFQNEAQLEKSRLLSDRFSAERPKGSFSTLEIQRTEQGDSAMYLCASSHGTANTGELFFGEGSRLTVL.

The chain uses TRBV6-5 and TRBJ1-6; D is unresolved. The CDR3 loop spans 14 amino acids. The germline gives CDR1 MNHEY, CDR2 SVGAGI. V lost 4 bases, J lost 9 bases, and 13 bases lay in between. CDR3 sequence: CASSSRVEASPLHF. The CDR3 DNA follows: TGTGCCAGCAGTTCCCGGGTTGAAGCTTCACCCCTCCACTTT.

A remark on this clonotype: A much bigger clone sits one base away, suggesting this may be a read error. The V and J genes are TRBV28 and TRBJ1-5; no reliable D call. This CDR3 has 16 amino acids. Germline assignment: CDR1 MDHEN and CDR2 SYDVKM. CDR3 DNA sequence: TGTGGCAGCAGTTTAAGTTTCGGTTATAGCAATCAGCCCCAGCATTTT. Amino acid sequence: CGSSLSFGYSNQPQHF.

This clonotype was counted many times. The chain links TRBV7-2 to TRBJ2-5, with D tentatively TRBD1 (6 bases). The CDR3 is 14 amino acids. Germline CDR1 is SGHTA and CDR2 is FQGNSA. V lost 4 bases to trimming and J lost 5 bases, with 14 bases between them. CDR3 bases: TGTGCCAGCAGCTCCTATGGGGGCGGGGAGACCCAGTACTTC. It specifies CASSSYGGGETQYF.

In its sample, this clonotype was seen many times. The rearrangement links TRBV28 to TRBJ2-5, with TRBD1 matching over 7 bases. This CDR3 comprises 20 residues. After removal of 4 bases from V and 2 bases from J, the junction contained 22 bases not matched to a gene. Per germline, CDR1 MDHEN and CDR2 SYDVKM. The CDR3 DNA reads TGTGCCAGCAGTTCCTACTTCTACGGTCGGGACAGAAGTTTTCAAGAGACCCAGTACTTC. Amino acid sequence: CASSSYFYGRDRSFQETQYF.

This clonotype came up many times. The chain has TRBV7-9 and TRBJ2-5; D might be TRBD2 (6 bases). This CDR3 is built from 16 residues. Germline V gene sequence: CDR1 SEHNR, CDR2 FQNEAQ (reference sequence). The germline V and J ends were trimmed by 5 bases and 5 bases, with 21 bases remaining between them. The CDR3 nucleotides are TGTGCCAGCAGCCCCGGTGGGGGGACGCTATGGGAGACCCAGTACTTC. Translated, it gives CASSPGGGTLWETQYF. Supplemented by reference TRBV7-9 and TRBJ2-5, the full variable domain reads DTGVSQNPRHKITKRGQNVTFRCDPISEHNRLYWYRQTLGQGPEFLTYFQNEAQLEKSRLLSDRFSAERPKGSFSTLEIQRTEQGDSAMYLCASSPGGGTLWETQYFGPGTRLLVL.

The CDR3 region is CASSVSPMNTEAFF. DNA for the CDR3: TGTGCCAGCAGCGTAAGCCCCATGAACACTGAAGCTTTCTTT. This chain connects TRBV9 to TRBJ1-1; D gene unclear. The V gene lost 1 base and the J gene lost 0 bases, with 7 bases spanning the gap. CDR1 and CDR2 from the germline V gene are SGDLS and YYNGEE. The length of the CDR3 is 14 residues.

This chain connects TRBV9 to TRBJ2-1, with TRBD1 matching over 9 bases. The CDR3 has 16 residues. V dropped 0 bases and J dropped 4; count of bases not matched to a gene: 5. The germline V gene encodes CDR1 SGDLS and CDR2 YYNGEE. The CDR3 sequence: CASSVAGQGGYNEQFF. DNA for the CDR3: TGTGCCAGCAGCGTAGCGGGACAGGGCGGTTACAATGAGCAGTTCTTC.

This clonotype was seen only a few times. The V call is TRBV19, the J call TRBJ2-3; 8 positions match TRBD2. The CDR3 extends over 17 amino acids. J lost 7 bases, V lost 6 bases, and 18 bases had no gene match. CDR1 LNHDA and CDR2 SQIVND come from the germline V gene (reference sequence). The chain's CDR3 is CASSLAGLDGGGNTQYF. The DNA for the CDR3 is TGTGCCAGTAGCCTAGCGGGCCTGGATGGAGGCGGGAATACGCAGTATTTT.

This clonotype was seen many times. V gene TRBV6-1 combines with J gene TRBJ1-2, with D unresolved. V was cut by 8 bases and J by 7 bases, with 17 bases left in between. The germline CDR1 and CDR2 sequences are MNHNS and SASEGT. This CDR3 spans 13 amino acids. This CDR3 is CASFFLGTGGYTF. CDR3 DNA: TGTGCCAGCTTCTTCTTAGGCACCGGTGGCTACACCTTC.

This clonotype came up many times. The chain is built from TRBV29-1 and TRBJ2-7; D possibly corresponds to TRBD2 (5 bases). The CDR3 runs to 13 residues. V lost 4 bases and J 0 bases, leaving 10 bases between the germline ends. The germline V gene encodes CDR1 SQVTM and CDR2 ANQGSEA. This CDR3 reads CSVGLANSYEQYF. CDR3 in DNA: TGCAGCGTTGGGCTAGCCAACTCCTACGAGCAGTACTTC.

This clonotype showed up many times. The chain combines TRBV5-1 with TRBJ2-2; D gene uncertain. V was pared by 0 bases and J by 6 bases, with 9 bases between. This CDR3 contains 14 residues. Germline V gives CDR1 SGHRS, CDR2 YFSETQ. Here the CDR3 reads CASSLEGQSGELFF. CDR3 DNA: TGCGCCAGCAGCTTGGAAGGGCAGTCCGGGGAGCTGTTTTTT.

A few counts support this clonotype. This chain links TRBV12-3 or TRBV12-4 with TRBJ1-2; TRBD1 is a possible D gene (5 bases). V lost 3 bases and J lost 6, with 17 bases in between. This CDR3 is built from 15 residues. The CDR3 nucleotides read TGTGCCAGCAGTTTCCGGGACCCCCGACGAGATGGCTACACCTTC. This sequence encodes CASSFRDPRRDGYTF.